The next 9 T cell receptor beta chains were all read from a single sample in a study of blood T cell repertoires in COVID-19 (dated by TCRdb to the early 2020s). The library was obtained by the immunoSEQ multiplex PCR assay. TCRdb took this table from immuneACCESS and kept in-frame rearrangements with V and J called. Such tables lack part of the clones; where checked against another copy, unresolved V genes explain under half of the gap, and the rest is unexplained. Within this sample are about 440,000 clones, with approximately 90% of them counted one time only. The ten top clones hold around 4.4% of the sample. The sequenced sample consisted of peripheral blood. These receptors were taken from a woman in her thirties with acute or convalescent COVID-19.

The genes are TRBV4-1 and TRBJ2-7; D perhaps matches TRBD1 (6 bases). V lost 2 bases and J lost 7, with 18 bases in between. Germline-derived CDR1 and CDR2 are MGHRA and YSYEKL. The CDR3 spans 15 residues. CDR3 sequence reads: CASSQHPTGTEEQYF. The CDR3 nucleotides are TGCGCCAGCAGCCAACACCCGACAGGTACGGAAGAGCAGTACTTC.

The V and J genes are TRBV30 and TRBJ2-3; possible D gene TRBD2, 5 bases. This CDR3 is 12 amino acids long. V was pared by 5 bases and J by 6 bases, with 12 bases between. Germline CDR1 is GTSNPN and CDR2 is SVGIG (reference sequence). The CDR3 DNA reads as TGTGCCTGGGGGGTGGCTAGCGATACGCAGTATTTT. This translates into CAWGVASDTQYF.

V gene TRBV7-3 combines with J gene TRBJ2-3, with 7 bases lining up with TRBD2. Germline assignment: CDR1 SGHTA and CDR2 FQGTGA. The V gene end was trimmed by 1 base and the J gene end by 3 bases; junction bases not matched to a gene: 7. The CDR3 has 16 residues. CDR3 DNA: TGTGCCAGCAGCTTAATGGCGGGGGAGAGGACAGATACGCAGTATTTT. Amino acids: CASSLMAGERTDTQYF.

The rearrangement joins TRBV4-1 to TRBJ2-7; TRBD2 matches 7 bases. V was clipped by 4 bases and J by 11 bases; unmatched bases: 8. This CDR3 is 12 amino acids long. Germline CDR1 MGHRA, CDR2 YSYEKL. CDR3 bases: TGCGCCAGCAGCCTACTGTCGGGACTAAAGTACTTC. Its protein product is CASSLLSGLKYF.

The rearrangement uses TRBV19 and TRBJ2-3; D is possibly TRBD2 (6 bases). The CDR3 is 17 amino acids. V was pared by 3 bases and J by 7 bases, with 23 bases between. The germline gives CDR1 LNHDA, CDR2 SQIVND (reference sequence). CDR3 sequence: CASSMLTGTSAVHTQYF. The CDR3 nucleotides read TGTGCCAGTAGTATGCTAACCGGGACTTCAGCAGTTCATACGCAGTATTTT.

This clone was seen more than once but under ten times. The chain uses TRBV5-1 and TRBJ2-7, with D perhaps matching TRBD1 (6 bases). CDR3 length equals 15 residues. Looked up from germline, CDR1 is SGHRS and CDR2 is YFSETQ. The V and J ends lost 0 bases and 1 base respectively, with 11 bases between them. The CDR3 here is CASSLGTGISYEQYF. The CDR3 nucleotides are TGCGCCAGCAGCTTGGGTACAGGGATATCCTACGAGCAGTACTTC.

The chain's CDR3 is CASRPPGRDNQPQHF. The CDR3 DNA is TGTGCCAGTAGACCTCCGGGCAGGGACAATCAGCCCCAGCATTTT. The chain joins TRBV19 to TRBJ1-5; tentatively, D is TRBD1 (5 bases). CDR1 and CDR2 (germline): LNHDA, SQIVND (reference sequence). The CDR3 has 15 amino acids. Trimming took 6 bases from V and 3 from J, leaving 15 bases between them.

This chain joins TRBV11-1 and TRBJ2-3; D is unclear. V lost 0 bases and J lost 4, with 8 bases in between. Per the germline V gene, CDR1 is SGHAT and CDR2 is FQDESV (reference sequence). The CDR3 sequence is 14 residues long. CDR3 sequence: CASSLAPGPDTQYF. The CDR3 region has the DNA TGTGCCAGCAGCTTAGCACCGGGTCCAGATACGCAGTATTTT.

V usage is TRBV2 and J usage is TRBJ2-5, with D maybe TRBD2 (7 bases). The germline CDR1 and CDR2 sequences are SNHLY and FYNNEI. Trimming pared 4 bases from V and 1 base from J, leaving 13 bases between. This CDR3 contains 15 residues. CDR3 DNA sequence: TGTGCCAGCAGTGGAGGGGGGGGATCCCAAGAGACCCAGTACTTC. Translated: CASSGGGGSQETQYF.